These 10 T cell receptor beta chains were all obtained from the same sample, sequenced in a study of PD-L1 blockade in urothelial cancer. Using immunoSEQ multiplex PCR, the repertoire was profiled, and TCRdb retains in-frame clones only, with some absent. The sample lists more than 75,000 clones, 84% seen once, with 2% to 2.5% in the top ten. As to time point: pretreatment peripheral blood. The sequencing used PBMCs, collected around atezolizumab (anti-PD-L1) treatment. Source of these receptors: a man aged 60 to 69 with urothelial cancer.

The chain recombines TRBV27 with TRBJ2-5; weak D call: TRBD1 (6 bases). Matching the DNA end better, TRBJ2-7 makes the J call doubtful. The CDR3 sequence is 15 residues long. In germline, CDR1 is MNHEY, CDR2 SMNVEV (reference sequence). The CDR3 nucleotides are TGTGCCAGCAGTTTGATGACAGGCAGCTCCTACGAGCAGTACTTC. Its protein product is CASSLMTGSSYEQYF.

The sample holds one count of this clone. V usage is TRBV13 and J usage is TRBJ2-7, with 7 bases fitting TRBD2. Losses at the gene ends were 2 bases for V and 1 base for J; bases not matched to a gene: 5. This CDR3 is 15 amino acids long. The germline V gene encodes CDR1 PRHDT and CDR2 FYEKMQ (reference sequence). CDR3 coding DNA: TGTGCCAGCAGCTTATTCGCGGGAGCGTCCTACGAGCAGTACTTC. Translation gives CASSLFAGASYEQYF.

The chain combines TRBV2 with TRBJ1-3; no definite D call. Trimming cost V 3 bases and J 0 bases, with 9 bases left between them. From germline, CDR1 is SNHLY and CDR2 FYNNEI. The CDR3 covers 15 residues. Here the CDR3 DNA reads TGTGCCAGCAGTGAGCCGCAGATCTCTGGAAACACCATATATTTT. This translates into CASSEPQISGNTIYF.

DNA of the CDR3: TGTGCCAGCAGATTGACAGGGACCAATGAAAAACTGTTTTTT. It yields the protein CASRLTGTNEKLFF. The chain joins TRBV2 to TRBJ1-4; 7 bases fit TRBD1. With V trimmed by 6 bases and J by 5 bases, 6 bases remained unmatched. The CDR3 has 14 amino acids. The V gene's germline CDR1 is SNHLY and CDR2 FYNNEI.

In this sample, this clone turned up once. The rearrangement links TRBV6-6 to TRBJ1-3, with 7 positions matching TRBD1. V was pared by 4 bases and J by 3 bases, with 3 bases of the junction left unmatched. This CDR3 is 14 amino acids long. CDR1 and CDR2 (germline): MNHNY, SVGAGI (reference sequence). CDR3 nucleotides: TGTGCCAGCAGTTTGGGACAGATTGGAAACACCATATATTTT. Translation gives CASSLGQIGNTIYF.

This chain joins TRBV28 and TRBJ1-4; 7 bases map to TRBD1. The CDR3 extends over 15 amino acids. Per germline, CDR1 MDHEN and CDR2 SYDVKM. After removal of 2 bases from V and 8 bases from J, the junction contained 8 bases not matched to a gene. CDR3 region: CASSLAGRGAEKLFF. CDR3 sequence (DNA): TGTGCCAGCAGTTTAGCCGGCAGGGGGGCGGAAAAACTGTTTTTT.

CDR3 bases: TGTGCCAGCAGTCTCCCGGACAGAGGGGACACTGAAGCTTTCTTT. This gives the protein CASSLPDRGDTEAFF. The V gene is TRBV28, the J gene TRBJ1-1, with a possible D match to TRBD1 (6 bases). Germline lookup yields CDR1 MDHEN and CDR2 SYDVKM. With 5 bases removed from V and 3 bases from J, the gap between germline ends came to 16 bases. The CDR3 is 15 residues long.

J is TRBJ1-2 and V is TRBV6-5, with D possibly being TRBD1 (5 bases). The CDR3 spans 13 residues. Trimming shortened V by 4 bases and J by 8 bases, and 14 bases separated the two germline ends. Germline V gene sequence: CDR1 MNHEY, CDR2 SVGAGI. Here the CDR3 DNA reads TGTGCCAGCAGTTCTTGGGACTCTGGGGGCTACACCTTC. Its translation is CASSSWDSGGYTF.

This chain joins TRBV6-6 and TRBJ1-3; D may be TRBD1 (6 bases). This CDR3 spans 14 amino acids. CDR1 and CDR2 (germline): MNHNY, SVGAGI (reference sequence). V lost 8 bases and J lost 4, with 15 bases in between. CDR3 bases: TGTGCCAGCCTTATGACAGGCACCGGAAACACCATATATTTT. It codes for CASLMTGTGNTIYF.

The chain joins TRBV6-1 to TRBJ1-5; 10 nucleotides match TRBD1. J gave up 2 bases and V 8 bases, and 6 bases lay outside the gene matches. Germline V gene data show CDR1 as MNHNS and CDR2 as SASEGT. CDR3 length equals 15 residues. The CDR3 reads CASGDRGSGNQPQHF. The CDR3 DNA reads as TGTGCCAGCGGGGACAGGGGAAGTGGCAATCAGCCCCAGCATTTT.